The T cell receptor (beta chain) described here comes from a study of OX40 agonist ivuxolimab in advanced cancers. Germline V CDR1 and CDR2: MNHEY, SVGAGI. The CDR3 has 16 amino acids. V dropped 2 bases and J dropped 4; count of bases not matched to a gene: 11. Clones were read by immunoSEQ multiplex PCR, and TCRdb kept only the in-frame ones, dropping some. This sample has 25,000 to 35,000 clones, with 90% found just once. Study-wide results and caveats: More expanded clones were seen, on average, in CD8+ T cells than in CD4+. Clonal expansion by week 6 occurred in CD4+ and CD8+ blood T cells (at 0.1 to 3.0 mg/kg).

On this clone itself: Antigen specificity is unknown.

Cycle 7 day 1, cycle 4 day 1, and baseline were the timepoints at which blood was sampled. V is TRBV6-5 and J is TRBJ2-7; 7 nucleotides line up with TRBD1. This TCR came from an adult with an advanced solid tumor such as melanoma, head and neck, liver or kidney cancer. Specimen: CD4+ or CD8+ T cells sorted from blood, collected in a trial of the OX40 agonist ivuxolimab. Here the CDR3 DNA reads TGTGCCAGCAGTTACGGAACCCCAGGGGGTGTTTACGAGCAGTACTTC. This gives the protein CASSYGTPGGVYEQYF.